Listed here are 4 T cell receptor beta chains from one sample, sequenced in a study of T cell responses to AZD1222 COVID-19 vaccine listed by TCRdb under 2021. Libraries were prepared through the immunoSEQ multiplex PCR assay. This is the immuneACCESS table as TCRdb keeps it, with only in-frame sequences that have V and J called. A part of the clones is gone; compared with another copy, unresolved V genes explain less than half, and the rest is unexplained. The sample records 150,000 or so clones, approximately 91% of which are singletons. Of the sample, approximately 1.8% is held by the ten largest clones. The time point label, as the study defines it: baseline before first vaccination. The sequenced sample was peripheral blood, obtained on day 0 of AZD1222 vaccination. Receptor source: an adult in good health.

This clone was found once. The chain has TRBV9 and TRBJ2-2; maybe TRBD2 (6 bases). The CDR3 runs to 18 residues. The V gene lost 4 bases and the J gene lost 0 bases, with 19 bases spanning the gap. In germline, CDR1 is SGDLS, CDR2 YYNGEE. This chain's CDR3 is CASSHTGGGAANTGELFF. Written as DNA, the CDR3 is TGTGCCAGCAGCCACACCGGGGGAGGAGCTGCGAACACCGGGGAGCTGTTTTTT.

Note on this clone: The same CDR3 can be traced to other DNA sequences in this sample. The CDR3 DNA reads as TGTGCCAGCAGCTTAGCGGGAGCGAACACCGGGGAGCTGTTTTTT. Protein sequence: CASSLAGANTGELFF. The rearrangement links TRBV7-2 to TRBJ2-2, with a tentative D call TRBD2 (5 bases). CDR1 SGHTA and CDR2 FQGNSA come from the germline V gene. This CDR3 has 15 residues. V was shortened by 0 bases and J by 0 bases, with 5 bases between the two germline ends.

The chain has TRBV6-5 and TRBJ2-7, with 11 bases that match TRBD2. V trimming: 4 bases; J trimming: 4 bases; junction bases outside the gene matches: 9. This CDR3 contains 16 residues. The germline V gene encodes CDR1 MNHEY and CDR2 SVGAGI. The CDR3 DNA is TGTGCCAGCAGTTCCACTGGGACTAGCGGAAGTTACGAGCAGTACTTC. It is translated as CASSSTGTSGSYEQYF.

This chain links TRBV15 with TRBJ1-2; possible D gene TRBD1, 5 bases. The CDR3 length is 14 residues. Trimming stripped 1 base from V and 0 bases from J, with 6 bases between. In germline, CDR1 is LNHNV, CDR2 YYDKDF (reference sequence). The CDR3 nucleotides are TGTGCCACCAGCAGAGGGGGGACTAACTATGGCTACACCTTC. It encodes CATSRGGTNYGYTF.